The 27 T cell receptor beta chains below come from one sample, sequenced in a study of shared clonotypes between healthy human individuals. TCRdb keeps only in-frame clones here, not all; method: immunoSEQ multiplex PCR. Of fewer than 600,000 clones in the sample, roughly 77% were seen once. The sample comprised PBMCs. The source of these receptors is a woman between 40 and 50 years old in good health. Some clones in this sample may be carry-over from other donors' samples.

The chain couples TRBV5-5 to TRBJ2-7, with 8 bases identical to TRBD1. Trimming cost V 2 bases and J 1 base; bases outside gene matches: 17. This CDR3 region has 19 residues. Germline V gene data show CDR1 as SGHKS and CDR2 as YYEKEE (reference sequence). The CDR3 region is CASSLAVRTGGLGSYEQYF. CDR3 sequence (DNA): TGTGCCAGCAGCTTAGCGGTGAGAACAGGGGGACTGGGGTCCTACGAGCAGTACTTC.

Remarks on this clone: At one boundary the junction diverges from the germline segment, which might be a read error. The V and J genes are TRBV7-7 and TRBJ2-3, with TRBD2 matching over 8 bases. Germline CDR1 reads SSHAT; CDR2 reads FNYEAQ (reference sequence). The CDR3 runs 16 residues. The CDR3 spells CASSPGLAGATDTQYF. DNA for the CDR3: TGTGCTAGCAGCCCCGGACTAGCAGGGGCCACAGATACGCAGTATTTT.

V is TRBV27 and J is TRBJ2-1, with 14 bases lining up with TRBD2. CDR1 and CDR2 from the germline V gene are MNHEY and SMNVEV (reference sequence). The CDR3 loop spans 17 amino acids. The V segment lost 3 bases and the J segment 6 bases; nucleotides outside the gene matches: 7. The DNA of the CDR3 is TGTGCCAGCAGTTTTTTCTCGGGACTAGCGGGAGTCAATGAGCAGTTCTTC. This sequence encodes CASSFFSGLAGVNEQFF.

This chain joins TRBV19 and TRBJ2-5; D is undetermined. Trimming cost V 4 bases and J 2 bases, with 11 bases left between them. This CDR3 is built from 14 residues. The germline V gene has CDR1 LNHDA and CDR2 SQIVND (reference sequence). DNA of the CDR3: TGTGCCAGTAGTACTATAACCGGGCAAGAGACCCAGTACTTC. Translation: CASSTITGQETQYF.

The rearrangement uses TRBV7-9 and TRBJ1-5; 8 positions agree with TRBD1. The CDR3 totals 16 residues. Germline V lookup: CDR1 SEHNR, CDR2 FQNEAQ (reference sequence). V lost 5 bases, J lost 1 base, and 7 bases stayed unmatched. The CDR3 DNA reads TGTGCCAGCAGCCCGTCGCAGGGGGCCAGCAATCAGCCCCAGCATTTT. As protein: CASSPSQGASNQPQHF. Together with reference TRBV7-9 and TRBJ1-5, the CDR3 gives the full variable domain: DTGVSQNPRHKITKRGQNVTFRCDPISEHNRLYWYRQTLGQGPEFLTYFQNEAQLEKSRLLSDRFSAERPKGSFSTLEIQRTEQGDSAMYLCASSPSQGASNQPQHFGDGTRLSIL.

On this clone itself: Just one base apart from a much larger clone, this may be a read error. This same CDR3 is encoded by further DNA sequences in the sample. The rearrangement joins TRBV18 to TRBJ2-2, with D possibly matching TRBD1 (6 bases). In germline, CDR1 is KGHSH, CDR2 LQKENI. V was trimmed by 2 bases and J by 0 bases, leaving 7 bases between them. The CDR3 is 15 residues long. CDR3 DNA: TGTGCCAGCTCACCAAGGGGGACGAACACCGGGGAGCTGTTTTTT. It translates to CASSPRGTNTGELFF.

This rearrangement joins TRBV9 to TRBJ2-2, with TRBD2 identical over 11 bases. The CDR3 is made up of 17 amino acids. Trimming at V came to 2 bases and at J to 4 bases, leaving 7 bases not matched to a gene. Per the germline V gene, CDR1 is SGDLS and CDR2 is YYNGEE. CDR3 region: CASSVTGGTSGTGELFF. The DNA for the CDR3 is TGTGCCAGCAGCGTTACGGGGGGGACTAGCGGCACCGGGGAGCTGTTTTTT.

This sequence joins TRBV2 and TRBJ1-5; no reliable D call. The CDR3 has 13 amino acids. Germline assignment: CDR1 SNHLY and CDR2 FYNNEI. V lost 7 bases and J 6 bases, leaving 13 bases between the germline ends. CDR3 nucleotides: TGTGCCAGCACCCCTCAAGCAGTTCAGCCCCAGCATTTT. The encoded protein is CASTPQAVQPQHF.

V gene TRBV11-2 combines with J gene TRBJ2-3, with TRBD2 as a possible D gene (5 bases). V lost 0 bases and J lost 7, with 14 bases in between. This CDR3 has 15 amino acids. Germline assignment: CDR1 SGHAT and CDR2 FQNNGV. The CDR3 region is CASSLEGNTRNTQYF. The DNA of the CDR3 is TGTGCCAGCAGCTTAGAAGGGAACACTAGAAATACGCAGTATTTT.

This clone was detected many times. The V gene is TRBV5-1, the J gene TRBJ2-1; 11 nucleotides line up with TRBD2. Germline-derived CDR1 and CDR2 are SGHRS and YFSETQ. V lost 7 bases to trimming and J lost 5 bases; unmatched junction nucleotides: 5. This CDR3 contains 14 residues. The CDR3 DNA is TGCGCCAGCTCGACTAGCGGGAAGGACAATGAGCAGTTCTTC. It is translated as CASSTSGKDNEQFF.

This clone has a count of ten or more. This chain connects TRBV29-1 to TRBJ2-1; a weak D match, TRBD2 (5 bases). Deletions cut 4 bases from V and 5 bases from J, with 15 bases between. This CDR3 is 14 amino acids long. The germline V gene encodes CDR1 SQVTM and CDR2 ANQGSEA. The chain's CDR3 is CSVAKDFINNEQFF. Written as DNA, the CDR3 is TGCAGCGTTGCAAAGGACTTCATTAACAATGAGCAGTTCTTC.

The rearrangement uses TRBV2 and TRBJ2-3; 12 nucleotides line up with TRBD2. The germline V gene has CDR1 SNHLY and CDR2 FYNNEI. Trimming removed 3 bases from V and 3 bases from J; junction bases left unmatched: 7. The CDR3 has 17 residues. For the CDR3, the DNA is TGTGCCAGCAGTGACCCCGGACTAGCGGGAAGAACAGATACGCAGTATTTT. Translation gives CASSDPGLAGRTDTQYF.

The genes are TRBV9 and TRBJ2-1; 10 nucleotides line up with TRBD2. V was pared by 3 bases and J by 4 bases, with 10 bases of the junction left unmatched. Germline lookup yields CDR1 SGDLS and CDR2 YYNGEE. The CDR3 contains 17 residues. CDR3 protein: CASSEGSGTSAYNEQFF. The CDR3 DNA follows: TGTGCCAGCAGCGAGGGATCCGGGACTAGCGCGTACAATGAGCAGTTCTTC.

The J gene is TRBJ2-3, the V gene TRBV30; no clear D. CDR1 is GTSNPN, CDR2 SVGIG, per germline (reference sequence). The CDR3 spans 12 residues. Trimming shortened V by 0 bases and J by 5 bases, and 6 bases separated the two germline ends. The CDR3 here is CAWSVIQDTQYF. CDR3 nucleotide sequence: TGTGCCTGGAGTGTAATTCAAGATACGCAGTATTTT.

V and J are TRBV4-1 and TRBJ2-5; D gene uncertain. The V gene's germline CDR1 is MGHRA and CDR2 YSYEKL. Trimming took 5 bases from V and 0 from J, leaving 7 bases between them. The CDR3 runs to 13 residues. CDR3 DNA: TGCGCCAGCAGCGTAAGGTACCAAGAGACCCAGTACTTC. Translated: CASSVRYQETQYF.

V gene TRBV4-1 combines with J gene TRBJ2-7, with TRBD1 matching over 9 bases. Per germline, CDR1 MGHRA and CDR2 YSYEKL. After removal of 1 base from V and 4 bases from J, the junction contained 14 bases not matched to a gene. The CDR3 covers 18 residues. CDR3 region: CASSQVLARMTGGYEQYF. DNA of the CDR3: TGCGCCAGCAGCCAAGTGTTGGCCCGGATGACAGGGGGTTACGAGCAGTACTTC.

The V gene is TRBV5-8, the J gene TRBJ2-7; TRBD2 agrees at 10 bases. The CDR3 totals 15 residues. Germline-derived CDR1 and CDR2 are SGHTS and YDEGEE. V shed 4 bases and J 4 bases; nucleotides not matched to a gene: 8. Written as DNA, the CDR3 is TGTGCCAGCAGCGCTAGCGGGAGTAATTTTTACGAGCAGTACTTC. Its protein is CASSASGSNFYEQYF.

V gene TRBV11-2 combines with J gene TRBJ1-1, with a possible D match to TRBD1 (5 bases). Germline lookup yields CDR1 SGHAT and CDR2 FQNNGV. Trimming removed 3 bases from V and 3 bases from J, with 8 bases in between. The CDR3 is 13 amino acids. CDR3 loop: CASSFSGDTEAFF. DNA of the CDR3: TGTGCCAGCAGCTTTTCGGGGGACACTGAAGCTTTCTTT.

The rearrangement links TRBV9 to TRBJ2-5, with D perhaps matching TRBD1 or TRBD2 (5 bases each). Germline CDR1 is SGDLS and CDR2 is YYNGEE. The CDR3 has 14 residues. Between the trimmed V and J ends, which lost 4 bases and 5 bases, there was a span of 15 bases. In DNA form, the CDR3 reads TGTGCCAGCAGCAAAACCGGGGCCCAGGAGACCCAGTACTTC. Translated: CASSKTGAQETQYF.

This clone was seen a handful of times. The chain uses TRBV5-1 and TRBJ2-5, with 8 nucleotides matching TRBD2. Trimming cost V 0 bases and J 3 bases; bases outside gene matches: 4. This CDR3 is built from 15 residues. In germline, CDR1 is SGHRS, CDR2 YFSETQ. The CDR3 is CASSLVPLAEETQYF. The CDR3 nucleotides read TGCGCCAGCAGCTTGGTTCCACTAGCGGAAGAGACCCAGTACTTC.

CDR3 in amino acids: CASSPGTGVHQPQHF. In nucleotides, the CDR3 is TGTGCCAGCAGCCCCGGGACAGGGGTTCATCAGCCCCAGCATTTT. V is TRBV5-6 and J is TRBJ1-5, with TRBD1 matching over 10 bases. Germline values: CDR1 SGHDT, CDR2 YYEEEE. The junction had 6 bases not matched to a gene; V was cut back by 4 bases and J by 5 bases. CDR3 length: 15 amino acids.

J is TRBJ2-7 and V is TRBV6-1; D is possibly TRBD1 (5 bases). This CDR3 is 12 amino acids long. V was cut by 6 bases and J by 3 bases, with 9 bases left in between. CDR1 MNHNS and CDR2 SASEGT come from the germline V gene. The CDR3 loop is CASRTGHYEQYF. The CDR3 nucleotides are TGTGCCAGCAGAACAGGACACTACGAGCAGTACTTC.

This clone came up many times. This rearrangement joins TRBV4-2 to TRBJ2-1; D perhaps matches TRBD2 (5 bases). Germline values: CDR1 LGHNA, CDR2 YNFKEQ. The CDR3 runs 16 residues. The ends were cut back, 0 bases at V and 10 bases at J, with 19 bases in the middle. The CDR3 loop reads CASSQDSASPTIEQFF. CDR3 bases: TGTGCCAGCAGCCAAGATAGTGCTAGCCCGACAATAGAGCAGTTCTTC.

The J gene is TRBJ2-1, the V gene TRBV4-2; D remains unclear. There are 15 residues in the CDR3. Germline lookup yields CDR1 LGHNA and CDR2 YNFKEQ. Trimming removed 2 bases from V and 0 bases from J, with 8 bases in between. The CDR3 sequence: CASSQQISSYNEQFF. The CDR3 DNA reads TGTGCCAGCAGCCAACAAATCAGCTCCTACAATGAGCAGTTCTTC.

To note about this clone: This may be a read error, as it is one base from a much larger clone. Within the sample, other DNA sequences also encode this same CDR3. The chain employs TRBV28 and TRBJ2-7; 8 bases agree with TRBD2. The CDR3 covers 13 residues. From germline, CDR1 is MDHEN and CDR2 SYDVKM. The CDR3 DNA sequence: TGTGCCAGCAGTAGCGGGAGTCTGGGCGAGCAGTACTTT. It is translated as CASSSGSLGEQYF. Complete variable domain (other parts from reference TRBV28 and TRBJ2-7): DVKVTQSSRYLVKRTGEKVFLECVQDMDHENMFWYRQDPGLGLRLIYFSYDVKMKEKGDIPEGYSVSREKKERFSLILESASTNQTSMYLCASSSGSLGEQYFGPGTRLTVT.

The chain couples TRBV5-1 to TRBJ1-2; TRBD1 matches 9 bases. Unmatched junction bases numbered 6, after V lost 3 bases and J lost 3 bases. This CDR3 contains 15 residues. Germline V gene data show CDR1 as SGHRS and CDR2 as YFSETQ. CDR3: CASSSLQGADYGYTF. The CDR3 nucleotides are TGCGCCAGCAGCTCACTACAGGGGGCGGACTATGGCTACACCTTC.

V gene TRBV29-1 combines with J gene TRBJ2-2; 9 bases are a match to TRBD2. The V gene end was trimmed by 6 bases and the J gene end by 0 bases; junction bases not matched to a gene: 8. The CDR3 sequence is 16 residues long. Germline assignment: CDR1 SQVTM and CDR2 ANQGSEA. The CDR3 sequence is CSVRPLAGANTGELFF. CDR3 coding DNA: TGCAGCGTCCGCCCCTTAGCGGGAGCGAACACCGGGGAGCTGTTTTTT.